This T cell receptor beta chain comes out of a study of Ad26.COV2.S vaccination and SARS-CoV-2 variants. The assay was immunoSEQ multiplex PCR, and TCRdb's table has in-frame clones only and misses some. The sample yields about 350,000 clones, about 89% seen once. With regard to this clone: Its matching antigen is unknown.

The CDR3 totals 14 residues. V lost 3 bases, J lost 2 bases, and 14 bases lay in between. CDR1 is DFQATT, CDR2 SNEGSKA, per germline (reference sequence). Study conclusions and caveats: Vaccinees showed greater spike-specific TCR breadth than placebo recipients.

Treatment here: some 20 received Ad26.COV2.S at low or high dose, single or two shots; 5 received placebo; per-sample allocation not given. The investigators took samples on day 63 after the first vaccine or placebo injection. The origin of this receptor is a person between 18 and 65 years old who received the Ad26.COV2.S COVID-19 vaccine or a placebo. The rearrangement links TRBV20-1 to TRBJ2-7; tentative D call: TRBD2 (6 bases). The specimen comprised peripheral blood, sampled in a trial of Ad26.COV2.S vaccine versus placebo. This chain's CDR3 is CSASIPSDTYEQYF. For the CDR3, the DNA is TGCAGTGCTAGTATACCTAGCGACACCTACGAGCAGTACTTC.